The rows below give T cell receptor beta chains drawn from one sample of a study of blood T cell repertoires in COVID-19. Clones were read by immunoSEQ multiplex PCR, and TCRdb kept only the in-frame ones, dropping some. This sample carries 400,000 to 450,000 clones, 75% to 90% of them seen once, and the ten largest clones take approximately 1.4%. Source material: peripheral blood. These receptors all stem from a young woman with active or convalescent COVID-19. Both conserved end residues are part of each CDR3. D genes are given only for firm matches. A row's size may be missing; if present it is once, few, many or a size class.

TRBV4-2	TRBJ2-5	-	TRBD1	CASSQVGEPRGETQYF
TRBV15	TRBJ1-6	-	-	CATSRERWESNSPLHF
TRBV2	TRBJ1-2	-	-	CASSGGGAYGYTF
TRBV6-5	TRBJ1-1	-	-	CASIGVGTEAFF
TRBV6-5	TRBJ2-5	-	TRBD1	CASSQTGTGETQYF
TRBV5-6	TRBJ1-2	-	-	CASSPPQARAYGYTF
TRBV4-1	TRBJ1-5	-	TRBD1	CASSQDGPRGDQPQHF
TRBV5-4	TRBJ1-2	-	TRBD1	CASSWGQINYGYTF
TRBV27	TRBJ1-1	-	-	CASSTATDRTEAFF
TRBV11-3	TRBJ2-2	-	-	CASSLDGPGELFF
TRBV25-1	TRBJ1-1	-	-	CASSESAAVIAFF
TRBV4-1	TRBJ1-2	-	-	CASSQVAASYGYTF
TRBV19	TRBJ2-7	-	-	CASSIGGSYEQYF
TRBV6-5	TRBJ2-1	-	-	CASSKIQVSDEQFF
TRBV4-1	TRBJ1-5	-	-	CASSQNQGSNQPQHF
TRBV19	TRBJ1-5	-	-	CASSITPGGGNQPQHF
TRBV5-1	TRBJ1-2	-	-	CASSAMREYGYTF
TRBV3-1/TRBV3-2	TRBJ1-1	-	TRBD1	CASSPRQGGTTEAFF
TRBV3-1/TRBV3-2	TRBJ2-3	-	-	CASSQGGSESTDTQYF
TRBV27	TRBJ1-5	-	TRBD1	CASSSTDRGVGQPQHF
TRBV30	TRBJ1-6	-	-	CAWSGGFSPLHF
TRBV9	TRBJ1-6	few	TRBD1	CASSVDQGAGSPLHF
TRBV10-3	TRBJ2-2	-	TRBD2	CAITTSGRTGELFF
TRBV5-1	TRBJ1-1	-	TRBD1	CASSIGTGGEAFF
TRBV6-5	TRBJ1-1	-	-	CASSYQGLGSEAFF
TRBV11-3	TRBJ2-1	-	TRBD2	CASSRTSGIGEQFF
TRBV3-1/TRBV3-2	TRBJ2-7	once	TRBD2	CASSQPILTSGGARAGEQYF
TRBV4-1	TRBJ2-7	-	TRBD1	CASSQNLPGQGSYEQYF
TRBV18	TRBJ1-5	-	-	CASSRGSDQPQHF
TRBV11-2	TRBJ2-2	-	-	CASSLVGAPGELFF
TRBV19	TRBJ2-1	once	TRBD2	CASSTGLAGENEQFF
TRBV24-1	TRBJ1-5	-	-	CATSERGNQPQHF
TRBV3-1/TRBV3-2	TRBJ2-7	-	-	CASSQGLRPYEQYF